This T cell receptor beta chain was found in a study of T cell responses to AZD1222 COVID-19 vaccine. Profiled with immunoSEQ multiplex PCR; TCRdb holds only in-frame clones, not every one. Of over 150,000 clones in the sample, roughly 90% are singletons; the top ten hold 4% to 5.5%. Per germline, CDR1 SGHKS and CDR2 YYEKEE (reference sequence). This CDR3 contains 13 residues. Trimming cost V 4 bases and J 7 bases, with 11 bases left between them. The gene calls are TRBV5-5 and TRBJ1-4, with a tentative D call TRBD1 (5 bases). Here the sequenced sample was peripheral blood, taken 28 days after the second AZD1222 dose. The receptor comes from an adult who received the AZD1222 COVID-19 vaccine. The DNA of the CDR3 is TGTGCCAGCAGCCGGGGCCAAGGTGAAAAACTGTTTTTT. Residues: CASSRGQGEKLFF.